The rows below give T cell receptor beta chains drawn from one sample of a study of blood T cell repertoires in COVID-19. The table came from immunoSEQ multiplex PCR; TCRdb's copy has only in-frame clones and leaves some out. The table records more than 200,000 clones, around 81% of them present only once. Input material: peripheral blood. The receptors come from a man aged 45-65 years with active or convalescent COVID-19. CDR3s include the opening cysteine and the closing phenylalanine or tryptophan. Each record gives: clone size, D gene, V gene, J gene, CDR3 protein, CDR3 DNA. D genes are given only for firm matches. Expanded clones are given a class, and other clones once, few, many or no size at all.

abundance: -; d_gene: TRBD1; v_gene: TRBV23-1; j_gene: TRBJ1-5; CDR3aa: CASSHDRGLDQPQHF; CDR3nt: TGCGCCAGCAGTCATGACAGGGGGCTGGATCAGCCCCAGCATTTT
abundance: -; d_gene: TRBD1; v_gene: TRBV7-2; j_gene: TRBJ1-2; CDR3aa: CASSFDRGIPNYGYTF; CDR3nt: TGTGCCAGCAGCTTCGACAGGGGGATCCCTAACTATGGCTACACCTTC
abundance: -; d_gene: -; v_gene: TRBV11-1; j_gene: TRBJ2-3; CDR3aa: CASSLVPLEAQYF; CDR3nt: TGTGCCAGCAGCTTAGTACCTCTCGAGGCGCAGTATTTT
abundance: -; d_gene: -; v_gene: TRBV11-1; j_gene: TRBJ2-7; CDR3aa: CASTSDRAAYEQYF; CDR3nt: TGTGCCAGCACCTCGGACAGAGCCGCCTACGAGCAGTACTTC
abundance: -; d_gene: -; v_gene: TRBV5-5; j_gene: TRBJ1-2; CDR3aa: CASSLTDYPNYGYTF; CDR3nt: TGTGCCAGCAGCTTAACAGATTACCCTAACTATGGCTACACCTTC
abundance: -; d_gene: TRBD1; v_gene: TRBV7-6; j_gene: TRBJ2-7; CDR3aa: CASSPEGTGANYEQYF; CDR3nt: TGTGCCAGCAGCCCAGAAGGGACAGGGGCAAACTACGAGCAGTACTTC
abundance: many; d_gene: TRBD1; v_gene: TRBV29-1; j_gene: TRBJ2-1; CDR3aa: CSVAIGTGYNEQFF; CDR3nt: TGCAGCGTTGCCATAGGGACAGGTTACAATGAGCAGTTCTTC
abundance: -; d_gene: -; v_gene: TRBV27; j_gene: TRBJ1-5; CDR3aa: CASSRNSNQPQHF; CDR3nt: TGTGCCAGCAGTCGAAACAGTAATCAGCCCCAGCATTTT
abundance: -; d_gene: -; v_gene: TRBV4-2; j_gene: TRBJ2-7; CDR3aa: CASSQSWDFSEQYF; CDR3nt: TGTGCCAGCAGCCAAAGTTGGGACTTCTCAGAGCAGTACTTC
abundance: -; d_gene: TRBD2; v_gene: TRBV5-1; j_gene: TRBJ2-3; CDR3aa: CASSLGERGADTQYF; CDR3nt: TGCGCCAGCAGCTTGGGCGAGCGGGGGGCAGATACGCAGTATTTT
abundance: once; d_gene: -; v_gene: TRBV5-6; j_gene: TRBJ1-3; CDR3aa: CASSLVLRDSGNTIYF; CDR3nt: TGTGCCAGCAGCTTGGTGCTCCGGGATTCTGGAAACACCATATATTTT
abundance: -; d_gene: TRBD1; v_gene: TRBV5-1; j_gene: TRBJ1-2; CDR3aa: CASSWTGQGNYGYTF; CDR3nt: TGCGCCAGCAGCTGGACGGGACAGGGAAACTATGGCTACACCTTC
abundance: -; d_gene: -; v_gene: TRBV28; j_gene: TRBJ1-2; CDR3aa: CASSGARYGYTF; CDR3nt: TGTGCCAGCAGTGGCGCGCGGTATGGCTACACCTTC
abundance: -; d_gene: TRBD1; v_gene: TRBV6-1; j_gene: TRBJ1-2; CDR3aa: CASSAGLTGANYGYTF; CDR3nt: TGTGCCAGCAGTGCGGGGTTGACAGGGGCGAACTATGGCTACACCTTC
abundance: -; d_gene: -; v_gene: TRBV6-2/TRBV6-3; j_gene: TRBJ2-1; CDR3aa: CASSSLERRAYNEQFF; CDR3nt: TGTGCCAGCAGTTCCCTCGAGCGGAGGGCCTACAATGAGCAGTTCTTC
abundance: few; d_gene: TRBD1; v_gene: TRBV12-3/TRBV12-4; j_gene: TRBJ1-1; CDR3aa: CASSLVGGGEAFF; CDR3nt: TGTGCCAGCAGTTTAGTAGGGGGCGGTGAAGCTTTCTTT
abundance: -; d_gene: TRBD1; v_gene: TRBV30; j_gene: TRBJ1-6; CDR3aa: CAQQTGTDGSPLHF; CDR3nt: TGTGCCCAACAAACCGGGACAGATGGTTCACCCCTCCACTTT
abundance: -; d_gene: -; v_gene: TRBV9; j_gene: TRBJ1-2; CDR3aa: CASSVDVREFTF; CDR3nt: TGTGCCAGCAGCGTAGACGTGAGGGAGTTCACCTTC
abundance: -; d_gene: -; v_gene: TRBV5-1; j_gene: TRBJ2-1; CDR3aa: CASSLSRGSYNEQFF; CDR3nt: TGCGCCAGCAGCTTGAGCAGGGGCTCCTACAATGAGCAGTTCTTC
abundance: -; d_gene: -; v_gene: TRBV11-2; j_gene: TRBJ1-4; CDR3aa: CASSIGAPEKLFF; CDR3nt: TGTGCCAGCAGCATAGGCGCACCAGAAAAACTGTTTTTT
abundance: -; d_gene: -; v_gene: TRBV10-3; j_gene: TRBJ1-2; CDR3aa: CAISEADQGYTF; CDR3nt: TGTGCCATCAGTGAGGCGGATCAGGGCTACACCTTC
abundance: -; d_gene: TRBD1; v_gene: TRBV30; j_gene: TRBJ1-5; CDR3aa: CAWSVQGGNQPQHF; CDR3nt: TGTGCCTGGAGTGTACAGGGGGGCAATCAGCCCCAGCATTTT
abundance: -; d_gene: -; v_gene: TRBV7-2; j_gene: TRBJ2-1; CDR3aa: CASSPSSGSYNEQFF; CDR3nt: TGTGCCAGCAGCCCCAGTTCGGGATCCTACAATGAGCAGTTCTTC
abundance: -; d_gene: TRBD1; v_gene: TRBV30; j_gene: TRBJ1-2; CDR3aa: CAWRDYRTGGDYGYTF; CDR3nt: TGTGCCTGGAGAGACTATCGGACAGGGGGCGACTATGGCTACACCTTC
abundance: -; d_gene: -; v_gene: TRBV29-1; j_gene: TRBJ1-2; CDR3aa: CSVGAGGGYTF; CDR3nt: TGCAGCGTTGGGGCCGGGGGAGGCTACACCTTC
abundance: -; d_gene: -; v_gene: TRBV7-2; j_gene: TRBJ1-6; CDR3aa: CASSPPLWESYNSPLHF; CDR3nt: TGTGCCAGCAGCCCCCCCCTATGGGAGTCCTATAATTCACCCCTCCACTTT
abundance: -; d_gene: -; v_gene: TRBV29-1; j_gene: TRBJ1-2; CDR3aa: CSVGVGGDYGYTF; CDR3nt: TGCAGCGTTGGTGTGGGGGGTGACTATGGCTACACCTTC
abundance: -; d_gene: -; v_gene: TRBV19; j_gene: TRBJ1-5; CDR3aa: CASSIPSVGDQPQHF; CDR3nt: TGTGCCAGTAGTATACCCAGCGTAGGAGATCAGCCCCAGCATTTT
abundance: -; d_gene: -; v_gene: TRBV6-5; j_gene: TRBJ1-2; CDR3aa: CASSSLGLDGYTF; CDR3nt: TGTGCCAGCAGTTCTCTGGGGCTCGATGGCTACACCTTC
abundance: -; d_gene: -; v_gene: TRBV3-1/TRBV3-2; j_gene: TRBJ2-3; CDR3aa: CASSQMTGVDTQYF; CDR3nt: TGTGCCAGCAGCCAAATGACCGGGGTGGATACGCAGTATTTT
abundance: -; d_gene: TRBD1; v_gene: TRBV5-1; j_gene: TRBJ2-2; CDR3aa: CASSSAGGTGELFF; CDR3nt: TGCGCCAGCAGTTCCGCAGGGGGCACCGGGGAGCTGTTTTTT
abundance: -; d_gene: -; v_gene: TRBV11-2; j_gene: TRBJ1-2; CDR3aa: CASSLEGQAGYTF; CDR3nt: TGTGCCAGCAGCTTAGAGGGGCAGGCGGGCTACACCTTC